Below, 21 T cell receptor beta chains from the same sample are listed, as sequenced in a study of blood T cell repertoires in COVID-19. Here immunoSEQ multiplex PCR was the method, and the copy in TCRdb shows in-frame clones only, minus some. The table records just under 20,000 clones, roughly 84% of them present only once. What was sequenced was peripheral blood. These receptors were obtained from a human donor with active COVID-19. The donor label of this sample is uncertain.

CDR3 DNA: TGTGCCAGCAGCGGTGCAGATAAAGAGACCCAGTACTTC. Protein: CASSGADKETQYF. The V and J genes are TRBV9 and TRBJ2-5; D unresolved. The CDR3 spans 13 residues. V lost 3 bases to trimming and J lost 3 bases, with 9 bases between them. In germline, CDR1 is SGDLS, CDR2 YYNGEE.

The DNA of the CDR3 is TGCGCCAGCAGCCAAGACAGGACAGGGGGCCAACTTTATGGCTACACCTTC. Translating gives CASSQDRTGGQLYGYTF. The V and J genes are TRBV4-1 and TRBJ1-2, with 11 bases identical to TRBD1. From germline, CDR1 is MGHRA and CDR2 YSYEKL. V lost 0 bases and J lost 5; bases outside the gene matches: 8. This CDR3 region has 17 residues.

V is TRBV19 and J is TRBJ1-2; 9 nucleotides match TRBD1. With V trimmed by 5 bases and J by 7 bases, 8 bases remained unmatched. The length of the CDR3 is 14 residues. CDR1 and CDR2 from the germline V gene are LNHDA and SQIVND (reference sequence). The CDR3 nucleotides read TGTGCCAGTAGTTCACAGGGGGCGGTCGGTGGCTACACCTTC. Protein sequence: CASSSQGAVGGYTF.

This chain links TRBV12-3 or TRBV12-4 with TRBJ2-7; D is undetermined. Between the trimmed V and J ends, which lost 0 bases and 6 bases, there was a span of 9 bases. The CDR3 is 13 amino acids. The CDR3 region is CASSLALGPEQYF. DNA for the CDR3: TGTGCCAGCAGTTTAGCGCTAGGTCCCGAGCAGTACTTC.

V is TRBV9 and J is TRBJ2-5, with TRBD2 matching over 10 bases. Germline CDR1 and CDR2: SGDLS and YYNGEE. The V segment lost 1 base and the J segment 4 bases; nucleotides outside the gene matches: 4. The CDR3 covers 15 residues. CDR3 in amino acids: CASSVSGGGVETQYF. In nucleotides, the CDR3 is TGTGCCAGCAGCGTAAGCGGGGGGGGTGTAGAGACCCAGTACTTC.

The CDR3 region has the DNA TGTGCCAGTAGCGGGACAGGGGGCTTCTACAATGAGCAGTTCTTC. The encoded protein is CASSGTGGFYNEQFF. The genes are TRBV19 and TRBJ2-1; 12 bases align to TRBD1. This CDR3 has 15 residues. Trimming took 6 bases from V and 3 from J; bases not matched to a gene: 3. Germline V gene lookup returns CDR1 LNHDA and CDR2 SQIVND (reference sequence). Full variable domain (rest looked up from reference TRBV19 and TRBJ2-1): DGGITQSPKYLFRKEGQNVTLSCEQNLNHDAMYWYRQDPGQGLRLIYYSQIVNDFQKGDIAEGYSVSREKKESFPLTVTSAQKNPTAFYLCASSGTGGFYNEQFFGPGTRLTVL.

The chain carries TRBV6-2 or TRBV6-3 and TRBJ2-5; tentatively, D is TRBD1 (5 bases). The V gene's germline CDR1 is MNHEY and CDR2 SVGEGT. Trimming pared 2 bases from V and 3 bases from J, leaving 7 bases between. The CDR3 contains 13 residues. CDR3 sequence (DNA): TGTGCCAGCAGTTACGCCAGGGAAGAGACCCAGTACTTC. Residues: CASSYAREETQYF.

The CDR3 nucleotides read TGCAGCGTTGTAACGGGTGAAAAACTGTTTTTT. It codes for CSVVTGEKLFF. The chain employs TRBV29-1 and TRBJ1-4; D is unresolved. This CDR3 has 11 amino acids. V was pared by 4 bases and J by 7 bases, with 7 bases between. Germline lookup yields CDR1 SQVTM and CDR2 ANQGSEA.

The CDR3 here is CASSRNVGGGLGNEQYF. Written as DNA, the CDR3 is TGTGCCAGCAGTCGAAACGTCGGGGGGGGATTGGGAAACGAGCAGTACTTC. The chain links TRBV6-6 to TRBJ2-7; 8 bases map to TRBD2. This CDR3 comprises 17 residues. The V segment lost 5 bases and the J segment 5 bases; nucleotides outside the gene matches: 17. The germline V gene encodes CDR1 MNHNY and CDR2 SVGAGI (reference sequence).

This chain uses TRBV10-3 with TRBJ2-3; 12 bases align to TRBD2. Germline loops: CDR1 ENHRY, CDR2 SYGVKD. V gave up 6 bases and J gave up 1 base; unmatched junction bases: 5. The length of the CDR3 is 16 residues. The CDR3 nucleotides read TGTGCCATCAGCGAAAGGACTAGCGGGGGCACAGATACGCAGTATTTT. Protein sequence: CAISERTSGGTDTQYF.

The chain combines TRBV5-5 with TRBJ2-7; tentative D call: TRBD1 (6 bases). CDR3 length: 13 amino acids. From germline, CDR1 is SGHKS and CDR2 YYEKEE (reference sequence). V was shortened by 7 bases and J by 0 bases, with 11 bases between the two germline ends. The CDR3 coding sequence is TGTGCCAGCCAGGGGTTTAGCTCCTACGAGCAGTACTTC. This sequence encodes CASQGFSSYEQYF.

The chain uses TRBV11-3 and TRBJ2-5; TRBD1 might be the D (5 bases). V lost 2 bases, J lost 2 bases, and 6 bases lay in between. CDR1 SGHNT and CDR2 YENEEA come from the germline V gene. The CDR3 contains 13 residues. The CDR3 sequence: CASSLNRQETQYF. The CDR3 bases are TGTGCCAGCAGCTTAAACAGGCAAGAGACCCAGTACTTC.

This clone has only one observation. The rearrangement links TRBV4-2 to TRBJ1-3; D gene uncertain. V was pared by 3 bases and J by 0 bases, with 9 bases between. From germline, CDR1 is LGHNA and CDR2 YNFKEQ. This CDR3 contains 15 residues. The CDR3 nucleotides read TGTGCCAGCAGCCATGATCGGGACTCTGGAAACACCATATATTTT. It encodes CASSHDRDSGNTIYF.

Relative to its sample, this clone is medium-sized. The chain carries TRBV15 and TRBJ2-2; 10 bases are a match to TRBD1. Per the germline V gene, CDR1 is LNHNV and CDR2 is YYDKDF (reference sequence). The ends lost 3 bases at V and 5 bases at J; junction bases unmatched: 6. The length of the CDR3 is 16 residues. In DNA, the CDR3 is TGTGCCACCAGCAGGGGACAGGGGATGAGGACCGGGGAGCTGTTTTTT. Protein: CATSRGQGMRTGELFF.

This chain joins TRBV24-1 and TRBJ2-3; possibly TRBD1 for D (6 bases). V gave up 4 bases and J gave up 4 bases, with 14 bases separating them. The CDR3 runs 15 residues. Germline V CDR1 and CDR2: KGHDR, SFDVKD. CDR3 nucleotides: TGTGCCACCAGTGACCCCAGACAGGACCCAGATACGCAGTATTTT. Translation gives CATSDPRQDPDTQYF.

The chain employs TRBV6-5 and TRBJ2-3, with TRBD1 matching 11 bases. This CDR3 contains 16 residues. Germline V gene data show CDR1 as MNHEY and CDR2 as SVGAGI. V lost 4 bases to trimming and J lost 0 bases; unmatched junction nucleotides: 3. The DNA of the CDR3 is TGTGCCAGCAGTTCTCGGACAGGGGGCAGCACAGATACGCAGTATTTT. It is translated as CASSSRTGGSTDTQYF.

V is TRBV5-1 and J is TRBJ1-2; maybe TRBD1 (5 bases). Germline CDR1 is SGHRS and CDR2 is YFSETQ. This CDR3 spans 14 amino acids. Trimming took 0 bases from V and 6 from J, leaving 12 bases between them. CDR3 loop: CASSLGREGNGYTF. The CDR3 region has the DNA TGCGCCAGCAGCTTGGGCAGGGAAGGGAATGGCTACACCTTC.

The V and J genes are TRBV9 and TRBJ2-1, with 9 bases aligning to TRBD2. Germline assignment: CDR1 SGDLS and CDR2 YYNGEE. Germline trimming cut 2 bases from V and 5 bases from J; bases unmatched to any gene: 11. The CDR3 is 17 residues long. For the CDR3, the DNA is TGTGCCAGCAGCGTCCCCTCGACTAGCGGCCCTCACAATGAGCAGTTCTTC. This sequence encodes CASSVPSTSGPHNEQFF.

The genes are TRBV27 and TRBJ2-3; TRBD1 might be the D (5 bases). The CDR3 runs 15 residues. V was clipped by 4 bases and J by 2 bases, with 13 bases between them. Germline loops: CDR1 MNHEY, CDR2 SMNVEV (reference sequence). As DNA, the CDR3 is TGTGCCAGCAGTTCACAGGCTTGGGACACAGATACGCAGTATTTT. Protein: CASSSQAWDTDTQYF.

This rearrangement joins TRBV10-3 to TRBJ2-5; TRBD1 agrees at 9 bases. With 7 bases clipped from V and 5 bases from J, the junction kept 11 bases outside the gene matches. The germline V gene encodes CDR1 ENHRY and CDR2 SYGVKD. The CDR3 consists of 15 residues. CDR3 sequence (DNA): TGTGCCATCAACAACCGGGACAGGGAGGGCGAGACCCAGTACTTC. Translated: CAINNRDREGETQYF.

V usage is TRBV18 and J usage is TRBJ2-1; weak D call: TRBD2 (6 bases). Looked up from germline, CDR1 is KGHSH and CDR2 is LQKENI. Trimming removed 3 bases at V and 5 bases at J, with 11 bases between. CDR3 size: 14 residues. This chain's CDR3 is CASSPRDSHNEQFF. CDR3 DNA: TGTGCCAGCTCACCTCGGGACTCTCACAATGAGCAGTTCTTC.